The T cell receptor beta chain described here comes from a study of blood T cell repertoires in COVID-19. The germline V gene encodes CDR1 SGHNT and CDR2 YENEEA. Trimming removed 2 bases from V and 1 base from J; junction bases left unmatched: 4. The CDR3 consists of 15 residues. Under the authors' procedure: Reference gene primers were amplified, and this amplification served to estimate nucleated cell counts. Sequenced by immunoSEQ multiplex PCR; TCRdb stores in-frame clones only, minus some. V, J and clone size derive from that table, while D and trimming were established from the DNA sequence. The sample yields nearly 100,000 clones, roughly 83% seen once.

Sequenced sample: peripheral blood. This chain joins TRBV11-3 and TRBJ2-7; 8 bases are shared with TRBD1. This clonotype was sampled from a woman aged 55-70 years with acute or convalescent COVID-19. As DNA, the CDR3 is TGTGCCAGCAGCTTAATGGGACAGGATTCCTACGAGCAGTACTTC. Encoded protein: CASSLMGQDSYEQYF.